The following is a T cell receptor beta chain sequence with its context. Its antigen is as yet unknown. This sample stems from a study of cytomegalovirus exposure and HLA in healthy donors. The assay was immunoSEQ multiplex PCR, and TCRdb's table has in-frame clones only and misses some. Among some 320,000 clones listed, 87% were seen once. The study, taken as a whole, reports: One later analysis, an examination of the roughly 110 validation repertoires, found that first-cohort TCR clusters tended to co-occur in them. Rarity characterized most TCR sequences, yet some public TCRs appeared in many donors. The study recorded fewer than 200 TCR beta chains that were cytomegalovirus-associated. Reported performance of the classifier showed diagnosis of cytomegalovirus status with high specificity and sensitivity.

The sample was PBMCs. The sequence derives from a woman under 40 in good health and CMV-seropositive.

This CDR3 is CASSLTRSNYGYTF. The CDR3 DNA reads as TGCGCCAGCAGCCTCACTCGGTCCAACTATGGCTACACCTTC. The chain is built from TRBV4-3 and TRBJ1-2; D not certain. V lost 4 bases and J lost 2, with 11 bases in between. From germline, CDR1 is LGHNA and CDR2 YSLEER. There are 14 residues in the CDR3.